The subject of this entry is one T cell receptor (beta chain). Its antigen is still unknown. Per-base quality was not reported, and no clone a single base away is much larger than it. The sample belongs to a study of PD-L1 blockade in urothelial cancer (dated by TCRdb to about 2017). Background for the entire study: All patients started therapy in about 2014 and received atezolizumab 1,200 mg intravenously every 3 weeks. Progression-free survival longer than 6 months counted as durable clinical benefit, and TCR features were additionally tested against both progression-free and overall survival. Patients had an ECOG performance status of 0 or 1 and had received between 0 and 3 prior chemotherapy regimens. Pretreatment blood TCR-seq was available for about 30 patients, at least one posttreatment blood collection was obtained for approximately 25 patients, and tumor TCR-seq was available for approximately 25 patients. A median of 141,255 T cells and 80,000 to 100,000 unique TCRs was obtained from blood samples, and a median clonality of 0.080 was observed. Blood samples were analyzed 3 weeks after the start of treatment (second dose) and 6 weeks after the start of treatment. In the same patients, whole exome sequencing and RNA sequencing of pretreatment tumors were performed in addition to TCR sequencing. About 10 patients reached durable clinical benefit, while some 19 patients did not. Pretreatment tumor samples, along with matched peripheral blood collected serially before and after atezolizumab treatment, underwent TCR sequencing. About 90% of the roughly 30 patients were identified as males with urothelial cancer of bladder origin, and a prior smoking history was reported by 18 of 29 patients. An exploratory multi-omic analysis was conducted of the somatic, immune and clinical correlates of response to PD-L1 blockade with atezolizumab in urothelial cancer.

Sequences SGHRS (CDR1) and YFSETQ (CDR2) are obtained from the germline V gene. V was cut back by 4 bases and J by 0 bases, leaving a gap of 13 bases between them. There are 16 amino acids in the CDR3, from cysteine to phenylalanine inclusive. CDR3 DNA is the only sequence kept; it has 48 bases, read in frame from the first base. To estimate absolute template abundance from read counts, synthetic TCR analog templates were spiked into each PCR. The immunoSEQ assay was used to amplify TCRbeta CDR3 regions from genomic DNA with bias-controlled V and J gene primers. Rearranged TCRbeta segments were sequenced at approximately 20X coverage. The authors processed their data as follows. Sequencing errors were corrected by clustering, and CDR3s were annotated against IMGT so that V, D and J genes could be assigned. Only productive TCRbeta rearrangements were used in downstream analyses, excluding out-of-frame or stop-codon sequences. To compute clonality, Shannon entropy was normalized by the log of the number of unique productive sequences and then subtracted from one. Fisher's exact test with Benjamini-Hochberg correction, using a cutoff of adjusted p below 0.01, was how clones that differed between time points or between blood and tumor were identified. Imported from immuneACCESS, the table was reduced by TCRdb to in-frame sequences with V and J called. These copies leave out some clones; in studies compared against another copy, an unresolved V gene accounts for under half, and the cause of the remainder is not known. That table gives V, J and clone size, and the DNA gave D and trimming. The table for this sample lists 35,000 or so clones; around four fifths of them were counted only once. The ten largest clones add up to less than 20% of the sample.

The cohort comprised 25 to 30 patients with locally advanced or metastatic urothelial carcinoma treated at Memorial Sloan Kettering on a trial protocol. Peripheral blood mononuclear cells were collected from each patient pretreatment and during treatment, giving between 1 and 8 total time points per patient. The Qiagen DNeasy Blood extraction kit was used to purify genomic DNA from total PBMCs and tumor samples. PBMCs were collected pretreatment and during treatment and were isolated and stored as previously described. The research as a whole found: Because the sample size was small (n ≈ 31) and many of the analyses were exploratory, the results are meant to be hypothesis-generating. Patients with durable benefit showed greater expansion of tumor-associated TCR clones in peripheral blood 3 weeks after starting treatment (n ≈ 21, p = 0.022). A pretreatment peripheral blood TCR clonality below the median was linked to improved progression-free and overall survival.

The chain is made from TRBV5-1 and TRBJ2-2; TRBD2 might be the D gene, on 6 matching bases. The clonotype originates from a man aged 60 to 69 with urothelial cancer. This sample comprised PBMCs, obtained around atezolizumab (anti-PD-L1) treatment. In nucleotides, the sequence is TGCGCCAGCAGCGGGGAAGGAGGGGCGAACACCGGGGAGCTGTTTTTT. It codes for CASSGEGGANTGELFF.